This T cell receptor (beta chain) was profiled in a study of T cells after yellow fever vaccination. The study, taken as a whole, reports: There was a small share of clonotypes that showed up in both the CD4 and CD8 compartments. At 95% to 96% for CD4 and 75% to 90% for CD8, most primary-vaccination clones showed up again after the booster. Weaker overall, the secondary response nonetheless peaked faster (day 5 versus 15).

Germline lookup yields CDR1 MNHEY and CDR2 SVGEGT. This CDR3 has 14 residues. The V end lost 10 bases, the J end lost 1 base, and 16 bases lay between the germline ends. Remarks on this clonotype: Its antigen is undetermined.

For TCR, cDNA came from 5'RACE template switching, which added a universal primer site and UMIs. TCRdb processed the 5' RACE reads anew with MiXCR; each CDR3 protein has one entry. The sample lists approximately 300,000 distinct CDR3 sequences; about 6.6% were seen once. This chain connects TRBV6-2 or TRBV6-3 to TRBJ2-5; TRBD2 is a possible D gene (5 bases). Sequencing was performed on PBMCs, taken more than 35 days after the first yellow fever vaccination. This receptor was obtained from a man aged 18 to 30 who received the YFV17D yellow fever vaccine. CDR3 bases: TGTGCCACCCGATCGGAGGTTGGCCAAGAGACCCAGTACTTC. It specifies CATRSEVGQETQYF.